Presented here are 29 T cell receptor beta chains from one specimen sequenced in a study of T cell repertoires in cytomegalovirus infection. Their antigens remain unidentified. TCRdb passed the reads through MiXCR, listing each CDR3 protein once. The sample shows fewer than 850,000 distinct CDR3 sequences, about 28% of them seen only once. The sequencing used cultured CD8+ T cells from PBMCs, collected from culture after CMV antigen stimulation. The receptors derive from a human donor in good health (CMV status not recorded). Some clones in this sample may be carry-over from other donors' samples.

This clonotype has at least ten counts. This chain uses TRBV7-9 with TRBJ2-7; no reliable D call. This CDR3 comprises 16 residues. V lost 5 bases and J lost 0, with 17 bases in between. CDR1 and CDR2 (germline): SEHNR, FQNEAQ (reference sequence). The CDR3 DNA reads as TGTGCCAGCAGCGCACTGCCCTCGACATCCTCCTACGAGCAGTACTTC. It encodes CASSALPSTSSYEQYF.

CDR3 bases: TGTGCCAGCAGCCCGGGACAGCCCCGGAGAGATACGCAGTATTTT. Its translation is CASSPGQPRRDTQYF. The chain joins TRBV14 to TRBJ2-3; the match to TRBD1 covers 7 bases. The CDR3 loop spans 15 amino acids. The germline V gene has CDR1 SGHDN and CDR2 FVKESK. Germline trimming cut 4 bases from V and 5 bases from J; bases unmatched to any gene: 9.

The rearrangement joins TRBV6-2 or TRBV6-3 to TRBJ2-1, with TRBD2 identical over 9 bases. V lost 5 bases, J lost 9 bases, and 11 bases stayed unmatched. CDR1 and CDR2 from the germline V gene are MNHEY and SVGEGT. The CDR3 is 15 residues long. The CDR3 protein is CASSPSSGGPGEQFF. The CDR3, as DNA: TGTGCCAGCAGTCCCTCCAGCGGGGGGCCGGGTGAGCAGTTCTTC.

This chain links TRBV27 with TRBJ1-1; D may be TRBD1 (5 bases). Germline V gene sequence: CDR1 MNHEY, CDR2 SMNVEV (reference sequence). The CDR3 has 15 residues. V was pared by 3 bases and J by 5 bases, with 16 bases between. CDR3 sequence (DNA): TGTGCCAGCAGTTTGACAGTGGGGGGGGGAACTGAAGCTTTCTTT. Translating gives CASSLTVGGGTEAFF.

V is TRBV6-2 or TRBV6-3 and J is TRBJ2-7; 9 bases are a match to TRBD1. Unmatched junction bases numbered 7, after V lost 6 bases and J lost 1 base. Germline lookup yields CDR1 MNHEY and CDR2 SVGEGT. This CDR3 contains 15 residues. The CDR3 reads CASRPTGTGSYEQYV. CDR3 DNA: TGTGCCAGCAGGCCCACCGGGACAGGGTCCTACGAGCAGTACGTC.

Only a few counts were recorded for this clonotype. The chain recombines TRBV19 with TRBJ1-5; D remains unclear. The V gene lost 0 bases and the J gene lost 0 bases, with 6 bases spanning the gap. CDR3 length: 15 residues. The V gene's germline CDR1 is LNHDA and CDR2 SQIVND (reference sequence). CDR3 sequence reads: CASSIDYSSNQPQHF. CDR3 DNA sequence: TGTGCCAGTAGTATAGATTACAGTAGCAATCAGCCCCAGCATTTT.

The V and J genes are TRBV4-1 and TRBJ2-6, with D hard to call. The germline V and J ends were trimmed by 4 bases and 0 bases, with 13 bases remaining between them. This CDR3 comprises 17 residues. Germline CDR1 is MGHRA and CDR2 is YSYEKL. The CDR3 DNA follows: TGCGCCAGCAGCCTATACAAGGAATTCTCTGGGGCCAACGTCCTGACTTTC. This gives the protein CASSLYKEFSGANVLTF.

In its sample, this clonotype was seen a few times. The chain employs TRBV5-1 and TRBJ2-7; no firm D call. The CDR3 extends over 14 amino acids. Trimming removed 1 base from V and 3 bases from J, with 11 bases in between. The germline CDR1 and CDR2 sequences are SGHRS and YFSETQ. The CDR3 DNA is TGCGCCAGCAGCTTGCTGCAAAAGGGCTACGAGCAGTACTTC. This codes for CASSLLQKGYEQYF.

This clonotype was observed at least ten times. The chain carries TRBV7-8 and TRBJ1-4; D is perhaps TRBD1 (5 bases). The CDR3 length is 13 residues. CDR1 and CDR2 from the germline V gene are SGHVS and FQNEAQ. Trimming shortened V by 7 bases and J by 5 bases, and 11 bases separated the two germline ends. The CDR3 is CASTGDGNEKLFF. The CDR3 DNA reads TGTGCCAGCACCGGGGACGGAAATGAAAAACTGTTTTTT.

Notes on this clonotype: A read error may produce the germline difference seen at one junction end. V usage is TRBV19 and J usage is TRBJ2-7; D possibly corresponds to TRBD1 (6 bases). From germline, CDR1 is LNHDA and CDR2 SQIVND (reference sequence). The CDR3 contains 15 residues. The CDR3 bases are TGTGCCACTAGTATTGCCGGTGGGACACGATACGAGCAGTACTTC. This encodes CATSIAGGTRYEQYF.

This clonotype was counted only a few times. This chain links TRBV10-2 with TRBJ2-2; D call uncertain. In germline, CDR1 is WSHSY, CDR2 SAAADI. V lost 10 bases to trimming and J lost 9 bases, with 12 bases between them. This CDR3 comprises 11 residues. DNA for the CDR3: TGCGCCACCATGGGCCCACGGGAGCTGTTTTTT. Translated: CATMGPRELFF.

This clonotype has a handful of counts. The gene calls are TRBV7-3 and TRBJ2-1, with TRBD2 matching over 11 bases. Losses at the gene ends were 0 bases for V and 4 bases for J; bases not matched to a gene: 5. The CDR3 has 17 amino acids. CDR1 SGHTA and CDR2 FQGTGA come from the germline V gene. The CDR3 spells CASSLTLSGGEYNEQFF. CDR3 DNA sequence: TGTGCCAGCAGCTTAACTCTTAGCGGGGGGGAATACAATGAGCAGTTCTTC.

The chain links TRBV13 to TRBJ2-2, with 8 positions matching TRBD1. Losses at the gene ends were 3 bases for V and 4 bases for J; bases not matched to a gene: 1. The CDR3 runs to 14 residues. Germline lookup yields CDR1 PRHDT and CDR2 FYEKMQ (reference sequence). As DNA, the CDR3 is TGTGCCAGCAGCTTCGGGACAGGCACCGGGGAGCTGTTTTTT. Translating it yields CASSFGTGTGELFF.

This clonotype was detected many times. The chain combines TRBV12-3 or TRBV12-4 with TRBJ1-2; no firm D call. The ends were cut back, 5 bases at V and 4 bases at J, with 20 bases in the middle. There are 16 residues in the CDR3. Here the CDR3 DNA reads TGTGCCAGCAGTGGATGGGGTGAGCGTTTGTTCTATGGCTACACCTTC. It translates to CASSGWGERLFYGYTF.

This clonotype was detected a few times. V is TRBV12-3 or TRBV12-4 and J is TRBJ1-1; D gene uncertain. With 10 bases removed from V and 6 bases from J, the gap between germline ends came to 15 bases. The CDR3 has 12 amino acids. The CDR3 region is CATEGPGAEAFF. The CDR3 region has the DNA TGTGCCACCGAGGGTCCAGGAGCTGAAGCTTTCTTT.

V and J are TRBV6-2 or TRBV6-3 and TRBJ1-1, with D maybe TRBD1 (5 bases). The V end lost 5 bases, the J end lost 4 bases, and 11 bases lay between the germline ends. The CDR3 length is 13 residues. CDR1 and CDR2 (germline): MNHEY, SVGEGT. The CDR3 protein is CASSPGSGTEAFF. Written as DNA, the CDR3 is TGTGCCAGCAGTCCAGGGTCGGGCACTGAAGCTTTCTTT.

In this sample, this clonotype turned up many times. This chain joins TRBV12-3 or TRBV12-4 and TRBJ2-7; D is unresolved. V shed 5 bases and J shed 7 bases, with 12 bases lying between them. The CDR3 extends over 12 amino acids. CDR3 bases: TGTGCCAGCAGTACCGGACCGGGTGAGCAGTACGTC. Its translation is CASSTGPGEQYV.

The gene calls are TRBV20-1 and TRBJ2-7; 7 nucleotides line up with TRBD1. Germline lookup yields CDR1 DFQATT and CDR2 SNEGSKA (reference sequence). J gave up 2 bases and V 0 bases, and 10 bases lay outside the gene matches. CDR3 length: 16 residues. CDR3 bases: TGCAGTGCTAGAGATGGGCAGGGGGTTTTCCCCTACGAGCAGTACTTC. Translation: CSARDGQGVFPYEQYF.

This clonotype was observed a few times. The rearrangement uses TRBV11-3 and TRBJ2-1; TRBD1 agrees at 7 bases. Germline CDR1 reads SGHNT; CDR2 reads YENEEA. The length of the CDR3 is 15 residues. The ends lost 4 bases at V and 2 bases at J; junction bases unmatched: 5. This chain's CDR3 is CASSSQGFPYNEQFF. Written as DNA, the CDR3 is TGTGCCAGCAGCTCACAGGGGTTTCCCTACAATGAGCAGTTCTTC.

This clonotype turned up a few times. The chain has TRBV10-1 and TRBJ2-2; D not certain. V was pared by 1 base and J by 1 base, with 10 bases between. CDR1 and CDR2 (germline): WNHNN, SYGVQD (reference sequence). The CDR3 sequence is 16 residues long. The chain's CDR3 is CASSEFRTRNTGELFF. The CDR3 DNA reads as TGCGCCAGCAGTGAGTTTCGTACAAGGAACACCGGGGAGCTGTTTTTT.

The chain is built from TRBV7-8 and TRBJ1-1, with D perhaps TRBD1 (6 bases). Germline V lookup: CDR1 SGHVS, CDR2 FQNEAQ. V lost 1 base and J 6 bases, leaving 9 bases between the germline ends. The CDR3 loop spans 13 amino acids. CDR3 sequence (DNA): TGTGCCAGCAGCTTAGGGGGGCTCGCTGAAGCTTTCTTT. Its protein is CASSLGGLAEAFF.

This clonotype has ten or more counts. V is TRBV7-6 and J is TRBJ2-2; D perhaps matches TRBD2 (6 bases). The CDR3 covers 15 residues. With 3 bases removed from V and 2 bases from J, the gap between germline ends came to 10 bases. Germline values: CDR1 SGHVS, CDR2 FNYEAQ. The CDR3 DNA sequence: TGTGCCAGCAGCTTTCCGGGGACTAACACCGGGGAGCTGTTTTTT. Its protein is CASSFPGTNTGELFF. Variable domain in full (rest from reference TRBV7-6 and TRBJ2-2): GAGVSQSPRYKVTKRGQDVALRCDPISGHVSLYWYRQALGQGPEFLTYFNYEAQQDKSGLPNDRFSAERPEGSISTLTIQRTEQRDSAMYRCASSFPGTNTGELFFGEGSRLTVL.

This clonotype was seen repeatedly, ten times or more. The V and J genes are TRBV5-1 and TRBJ2-2; D uncertain. Deletions cut 4 bases from V and 1 base from J, with 8 bases between. Germline V gene data show CDR1 as SGHRS and CDR2 as YFSETQ. This CDR3 is built from 14 residues. This CDR3 is CASSPDGNTGELFF. CDR3 nucleotide sequence: TGCGCCAGCAGCCCGGACGGGAACACCGGGGAGCTGTTTTTT.

This chain joins TRBV13 and TRBJ2-2; TRBD1 is a possible D gene (6 bases). CDR1 PRHDT and CDR2 FYEKMQ come from the germline V gene (reference sequence). The CDR3 length is 17 residues. V was shortened by 5 bases and J by 3 bases, with 19 bases between the two germline ends. The CDR3 coding sequence is TGTGCCAGCAGCCGAACAACAGGGTTCTTCGACACCGGGGAGCTGTTTTTT. This gives the protein CASSRTTGFFDTGELFF. The full variable domain, its missing parts supplied by reference TRBV13 and TRBJ2-2, is AAGVIQSPRHLIKEKRETATLKCYPIPRHDTVYWYQQGPGQDPQFLISFYEKMQSDKGSIPDRFSAQQFSDYHSELNMSSLELGDSALYFCASSRTTGFFDTGELFFGEGSRLTVL.

The chain has TRBV7-8 and TRBJ1-2, with D perhaps TRBD1 (5 bases). Per the germline V gene, CDR1 is SGHVS and CDR2 is FQNEAQ. Trimming left V 2 bases short and J 0 bases short, with 16 bases between. The CDR3 covers 17 residues. The CDR3, as DNA: TGTGCCAGCAGCTTATGGCAGGCGGGGGAAACTAACTATGGCTACACCTTC. Translated: CASSLWQAGETNYGYTF. The variable domain in full, with the rest retrieved from reference TRBV7-8 and TRBJ1-2, is GAGVSQSPRYKVAKRGQDVALRCDPISGHVSLFWYQQALGQGPEFLTYFQNEAQLDKSGLPSDRFFAERPEGSVSTLKIQRTQQEDSAVYLCASSLWQAGETNYGYTFGSGTRLTVV.

This chain connects TRBV4-1 to TRBJ2-3, with TRBD2 matching over 10 bases. The CDR3 loop spans 13 amino acids. CDR1 is MGHRA and CDR2 is YSYEKL in the germline V gene. Losses at the gene ends were 1 base for V and 8 bases for J; bases not matched to a gene: 0. The CDR3 region has the DNA TGCGCCAGCAGCCAAGGACTAGCGGGTACGCAGTATTTT. Its translation: CASSQGLAGTQYF.

This chain uses TRBV12-3 or TRBV12-4 with TRBJ1-1, with 7 bases lining up with TRBD1. There are 16 residues in the CDR3. With 5 bases clipped from V and 7 bases from J, the junction kept 16 bases outside the gene matches. CDR3 in DNA: TGTGCCAGCAGTCCTCCCACCGAAAAAGGGACAGTTGAAGCTTTCTTT. Amino acid sequence: CASSPPTEKGTVEAFF.

This clonotype showed up just a few times. The genes are TRBV4-1 and TRBJ1-1, with D perhaps TRBD1 (5 bases). The V gene lost 4 bases and the J gene lost 5 bases, with 14 bases spanning the gap. The CDR3 has 14 amino acids. The germline gives CDR1 MGHRA, CDR2 YSYEKL. The CDR3 coding sequence is TGCGCCAGCAGCCTTTTCGGGGGAAGTACTGAAGCTTTCTTT. Translating gives CASSLFGGSTEAFF.

Many counts were recorded for this clonotype. The gene calls are TRBV7-9 and TRBJ1-2; unclear D gene. Germline CDR1 is SEHNR and CDR2 is FQNEAQ (reference sequence). V was trimmed by 1 base and J by 0 bases, leaving 15 bases between them. The CDR3 runs to 17 residues. The chain's CDR3 is CASSLGGSGTANYGYTF. Written as DNA, the CDR3 is TGTGCCAGCAGCTTAGGTGGCAGCGGAACTGCTAACTATGGCTACACCTTC.